This record concerns one TCR beta chain sequence. The antigen is undetermined. The assay was carried out at the deep level. The material for each subset, its genomic DNA, was split evenly across several immunoSEQ plates. Assay used: immunoSEQ multiplex PCR; TCRdb lists only in-frame clones, some missing. The sample gives more than 2,000,000 clones, approximately 93% of which show up once; roughly 0.36% is in the top ten. The source of the sample is a study of shared clonotypes between healthy human individuals. Notes on the study in general: Several donors held about 4.6% of naive CD4 clonotypes in common. Memory subsets generally showed lower estimated richness than naive subsets.

The TCR comes from a man younger than 35 in good health. Some clones in this sample may be carry-over from other donors' samples. The sequencing input was naive CD4+ T cells from PBMCs. Subset meaning: CD45RA+ positively selected.

CDR3 region: CASSYWSGRAGNEQFF. CDR3 bases: TGTGCCAGCAGTTACTGGAGCGGGAGGGCCGGGAATGAGCAGTTCTTC. This chain uses TRBV6-5 with TRBJ2-1; 10 bases are shared with TRBD2. The V gene end was trimmed by 1 base and the J gene end by 7 bases; junction bases not matched to a gene: 7. Germline values: CDR1 MNHEY, CDR2 SVGAGI. The CDR3 spans 16 residues.